This T cell receptor (beta chain) appears in the sequencing data of a study of T cells after posttransplantation cyclophosphamide. Study-level points and caveats: Recipient CMV seropositivity and CMV reactivation strongly tracked TRB clonality. Later blood repertoires were often dominated by clones from the donor CD8+ memory compartment. Blood and skin or GI T cell repertoires showed limited TRB overlap.

CDR1 is LGHNT, CDR2 FRNRAP, per germline. The CDR3 has 16 amino acids. V was shortened by 1 base and J by 3 bases, with 12 bases between the two germline ends. Sequencing was performed with immunoSEQ multiplex PCR; in TCRdb, only in-frame clones are kept and a portion is missing. Singletons are absent from the sample, which has over 7,500 clones. Cyclophosphamide on days +3 and +4 followed busulfan-fludarabine conditioning and a marrow graft. This clone was recorded many times. The antigen remains unidentified. Here the sequenced sample was PBMCs, taken after an allogeneic stem cell transplant with post-transplant cyclophosphamide. This chain joins TRBV12-5 and TRBJ2-2, with a possible D match to TRBD1 (6 bases). This receptor was taken from a young adult male patient who received an allogeneic stem cell transplant from an unrelated donor, was CMV-positive, and had acute and chronic GVHD. The T cells may come from the graft donor. The CDR3 here is CASGLDRERDTGELFF. The CDR3 DNA reads TGTGCTAGTGGTTTGGACAGGGAGCGCGACACCGGGGAGCTGTTTTTT.